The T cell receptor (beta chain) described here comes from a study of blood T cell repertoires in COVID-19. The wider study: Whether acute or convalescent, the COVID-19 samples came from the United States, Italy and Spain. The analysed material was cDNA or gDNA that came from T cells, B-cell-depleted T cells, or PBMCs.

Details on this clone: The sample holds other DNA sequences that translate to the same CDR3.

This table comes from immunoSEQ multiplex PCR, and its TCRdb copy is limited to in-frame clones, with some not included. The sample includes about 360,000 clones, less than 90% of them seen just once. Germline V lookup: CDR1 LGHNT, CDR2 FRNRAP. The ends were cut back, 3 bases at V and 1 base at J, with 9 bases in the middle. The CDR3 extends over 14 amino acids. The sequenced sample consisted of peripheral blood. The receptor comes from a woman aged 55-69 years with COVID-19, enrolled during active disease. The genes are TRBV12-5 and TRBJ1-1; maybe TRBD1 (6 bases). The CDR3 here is CASGLGQRNTEAFF. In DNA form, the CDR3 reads TGTGCTAGTGGTTTAGGACAGCGGAACACTGAAGCTTTCTTT.